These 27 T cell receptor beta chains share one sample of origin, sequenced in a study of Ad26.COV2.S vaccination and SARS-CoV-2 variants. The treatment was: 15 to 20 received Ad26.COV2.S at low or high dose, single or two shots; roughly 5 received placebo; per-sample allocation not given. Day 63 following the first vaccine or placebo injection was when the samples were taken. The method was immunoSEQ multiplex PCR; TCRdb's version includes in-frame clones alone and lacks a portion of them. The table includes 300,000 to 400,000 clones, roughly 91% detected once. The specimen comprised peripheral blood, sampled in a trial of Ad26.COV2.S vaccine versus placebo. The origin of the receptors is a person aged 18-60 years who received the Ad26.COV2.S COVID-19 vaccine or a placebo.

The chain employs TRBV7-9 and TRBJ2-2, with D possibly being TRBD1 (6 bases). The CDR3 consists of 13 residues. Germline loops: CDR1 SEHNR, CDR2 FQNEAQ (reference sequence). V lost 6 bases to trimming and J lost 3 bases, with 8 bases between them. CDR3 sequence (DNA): TGTGCCAGCAGACACAGGGACACCGGGGAGCTGTTTTTT. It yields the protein CASRHRDTGELFF.

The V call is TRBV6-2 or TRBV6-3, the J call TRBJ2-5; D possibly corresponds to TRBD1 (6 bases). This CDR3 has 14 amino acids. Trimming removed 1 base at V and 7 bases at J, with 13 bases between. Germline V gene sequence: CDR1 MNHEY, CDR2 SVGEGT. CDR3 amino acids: CASSYLDSLGTQYF. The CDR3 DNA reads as TGTGCCAGCAGTTACTTGGACAGCCTTGGGACCCAGTACTTC.

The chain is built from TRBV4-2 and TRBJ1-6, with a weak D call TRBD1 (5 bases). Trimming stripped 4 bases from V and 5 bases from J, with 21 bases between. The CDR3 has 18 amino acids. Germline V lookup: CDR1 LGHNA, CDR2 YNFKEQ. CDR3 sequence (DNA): TGTGCCAGCAGCCGAAACCCTTTTGTGAGGGGCGATAATTCACCCCTCCACTTT. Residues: CASSRNPFVRGDNSPLHF.

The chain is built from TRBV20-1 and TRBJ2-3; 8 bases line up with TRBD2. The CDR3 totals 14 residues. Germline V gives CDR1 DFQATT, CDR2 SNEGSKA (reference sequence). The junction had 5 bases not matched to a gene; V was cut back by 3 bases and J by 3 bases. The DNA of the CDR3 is TGCAGTGCTAGTAGCGGGGTCGGTACAGATACGCAGTATTTT. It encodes CSASSGVGTDTQYF.

The CDR3 DNA reads as TGCGCCAGCAGCCGAGACATAGCGGGGGGCCTCCGGGAGACCCAGTACTTC. Translating it yields CASSRDIAGGLRETQYF. The chain uses TRBV4-1 and TRBJ2-5; 10 nucleotides align to TRBD2. This CDR3 comprises 17 residues. Germline assignment: CDR1 MGHRA and CDR2 YSYEKL. Germline trimming cut 4 bases from V and 5 bases from J; bases unmatched to any gene: 13.

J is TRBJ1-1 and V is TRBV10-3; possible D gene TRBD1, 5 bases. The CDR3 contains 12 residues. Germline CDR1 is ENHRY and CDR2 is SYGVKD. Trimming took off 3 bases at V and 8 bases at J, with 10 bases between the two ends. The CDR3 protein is CAISEGRGEAFF. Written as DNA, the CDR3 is TGTGCCATCAGTGAAGGGCGGGGGGAAGCTTTCTTT.

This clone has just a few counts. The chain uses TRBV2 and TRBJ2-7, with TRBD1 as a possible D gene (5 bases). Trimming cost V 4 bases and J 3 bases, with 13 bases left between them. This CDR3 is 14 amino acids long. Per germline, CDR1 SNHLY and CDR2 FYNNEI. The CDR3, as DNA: TGTGCCAGCAGTGTCCGAAAGGGGTTCTACGAGCAGTACTTC. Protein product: CASSVRKGFYEQYF.

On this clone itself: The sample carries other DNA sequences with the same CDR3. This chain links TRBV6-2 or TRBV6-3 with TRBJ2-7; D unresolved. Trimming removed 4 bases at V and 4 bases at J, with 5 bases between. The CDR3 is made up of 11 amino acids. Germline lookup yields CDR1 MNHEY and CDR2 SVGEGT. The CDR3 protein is CASSLGYEQYF. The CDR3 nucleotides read TGTGCCAGCAGTTTAGGGTACGAGCAGTACTTC.

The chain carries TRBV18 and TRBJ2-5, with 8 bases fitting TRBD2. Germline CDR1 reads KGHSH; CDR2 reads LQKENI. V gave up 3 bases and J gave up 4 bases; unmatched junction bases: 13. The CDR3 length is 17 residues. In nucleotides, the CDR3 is TGTGCCAGCTCACCTCTCCCCGTAGCGGGGCTCCCAGAGACCCAGTACTTC. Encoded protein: CASSPLPVAGLPETQYF.

The CDR3 is CASSLTMNTEAFF. The CDR3 DNA is TGTGCCAGCAGCTTAACTATGAACACTGAAGCTTTCTTT. V gene TRBV7-2 combines with J gene TRBJ1-1; D call uncertain. Trimming shortened V by 2 bases and J by 0 bases, and 4 bases separated the two germline ends. This CDR3 comprises 13 residues. Germline V CDR1 and CDR2: SGHTA, FQGNSA.

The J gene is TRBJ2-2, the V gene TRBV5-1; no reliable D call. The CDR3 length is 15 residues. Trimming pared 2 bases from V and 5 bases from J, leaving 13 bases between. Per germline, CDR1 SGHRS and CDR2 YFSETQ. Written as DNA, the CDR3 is TGCGCCAGCAGCTTAGGCAGCCATGGGACCGGGGAGCTGTTTTTT. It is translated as CASSLGSHGTGELFF.

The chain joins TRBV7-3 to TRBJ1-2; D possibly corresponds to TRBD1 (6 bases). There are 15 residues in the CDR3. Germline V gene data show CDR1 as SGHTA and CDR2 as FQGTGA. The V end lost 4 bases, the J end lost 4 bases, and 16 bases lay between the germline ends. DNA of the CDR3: TGTGCCAGCAGCTCCTCGGGGGCATTAACCTATGGCTACACCTTC. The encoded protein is CASSSSGALTYGYTF.

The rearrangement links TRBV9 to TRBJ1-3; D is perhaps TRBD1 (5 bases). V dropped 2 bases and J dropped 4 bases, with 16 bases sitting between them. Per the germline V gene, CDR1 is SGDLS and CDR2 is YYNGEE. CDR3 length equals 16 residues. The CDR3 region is CASSVNRRSGGNTIYF. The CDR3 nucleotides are TGTGCCAGCAGCGTCAACAGGCGGTCGGGGGGAAACACCATATATTTT.

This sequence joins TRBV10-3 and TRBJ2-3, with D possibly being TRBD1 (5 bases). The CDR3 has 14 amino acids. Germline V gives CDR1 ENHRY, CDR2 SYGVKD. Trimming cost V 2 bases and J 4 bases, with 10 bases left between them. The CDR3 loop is CAISEDSVADTQYF. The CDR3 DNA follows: TGTGCCATCAGTGAGGACAGCGTGGCAGATACGCAGTATTTT.

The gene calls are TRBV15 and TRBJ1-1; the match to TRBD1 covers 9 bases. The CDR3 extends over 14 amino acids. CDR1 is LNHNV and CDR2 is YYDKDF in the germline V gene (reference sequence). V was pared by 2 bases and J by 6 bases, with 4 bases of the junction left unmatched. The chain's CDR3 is CATSRSTGGSEAFF. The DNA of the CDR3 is TGTGCCACCAGCAGATCCACAGGGGGCTCTGAAGCTTTCTTT.

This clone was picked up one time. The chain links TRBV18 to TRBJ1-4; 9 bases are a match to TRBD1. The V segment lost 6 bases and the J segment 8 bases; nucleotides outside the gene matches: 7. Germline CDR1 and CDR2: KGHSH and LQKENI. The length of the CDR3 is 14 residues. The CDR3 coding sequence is TGTGCCAGCTCTACGACAGGGGGAAGGGAAAAACTGTTTTTT. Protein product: CASSTTGGREKLFF.

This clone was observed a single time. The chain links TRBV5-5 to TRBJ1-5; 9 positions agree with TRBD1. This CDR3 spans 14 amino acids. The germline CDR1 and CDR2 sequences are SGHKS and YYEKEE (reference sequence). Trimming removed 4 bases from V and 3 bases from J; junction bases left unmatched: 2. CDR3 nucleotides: TGTGCCAGCAGCAGGGACAGGGTCAATCAGCCCCAGCATTTT. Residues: CASSRDRVNQPQHF. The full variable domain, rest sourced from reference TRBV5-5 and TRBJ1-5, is DAGVTQSPTHLIKTRGQQVTLRCSPISGHKSVSWYQQVLGQGPQFIFQYYEKEERGRGNFPDRFSARQFPNYSSELNVNALLLGDSALYLCASSRDRVNQPQHFGDGTRLSIL.

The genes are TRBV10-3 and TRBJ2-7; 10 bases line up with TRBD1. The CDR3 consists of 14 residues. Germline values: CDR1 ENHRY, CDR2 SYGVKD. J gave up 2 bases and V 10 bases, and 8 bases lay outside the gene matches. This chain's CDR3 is CATRNGTGAYEQYF. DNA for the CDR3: TGTGCCACCAGAAACGGGACAGGGGCCTACGAGCAGTACTTC.

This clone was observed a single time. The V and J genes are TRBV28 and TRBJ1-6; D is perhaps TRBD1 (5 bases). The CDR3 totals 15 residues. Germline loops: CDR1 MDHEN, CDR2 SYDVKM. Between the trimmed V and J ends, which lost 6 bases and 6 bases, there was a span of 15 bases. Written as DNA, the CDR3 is TGTGCCAGCAGCCCGACCGACAGACTTAATTCACCCCTCCACTTT. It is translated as CASSPTDRLNSPLHF.

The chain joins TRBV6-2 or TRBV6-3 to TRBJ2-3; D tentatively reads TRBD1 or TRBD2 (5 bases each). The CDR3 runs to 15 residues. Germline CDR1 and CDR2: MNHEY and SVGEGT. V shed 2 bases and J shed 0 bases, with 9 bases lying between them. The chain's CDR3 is CASSYDSGSTDTQYF. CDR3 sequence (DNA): TGTGCCAGCAGTTACGACAGCGGTAGCACAGATACGCAGTATTTT.

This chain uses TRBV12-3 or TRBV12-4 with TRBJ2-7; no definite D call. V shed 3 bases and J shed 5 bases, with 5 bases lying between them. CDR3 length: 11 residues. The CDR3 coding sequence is TGTGCCAGCAGTTTGTGGAACGAGCAGTACTTC. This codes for CASSLWNEQYF.

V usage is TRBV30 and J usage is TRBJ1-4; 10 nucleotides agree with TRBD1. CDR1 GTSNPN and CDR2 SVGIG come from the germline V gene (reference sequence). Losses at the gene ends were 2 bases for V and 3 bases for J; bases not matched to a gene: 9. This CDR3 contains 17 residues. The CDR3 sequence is CAWSRDRGGRSNEKLFF. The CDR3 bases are TGTGCCTGGAGTCGGGACAGGGGAGGGAGGTCTAATGAAAAACTGTTTTTT.

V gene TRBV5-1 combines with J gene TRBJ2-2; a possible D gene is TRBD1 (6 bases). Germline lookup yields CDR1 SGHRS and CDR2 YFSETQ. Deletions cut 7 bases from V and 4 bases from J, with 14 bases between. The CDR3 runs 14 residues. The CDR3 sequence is CASEQGSSTGELFF. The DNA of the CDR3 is TGCGCCAGCGAACAGGGATCAAGCACCGGGGAGCTGTTTTTT.

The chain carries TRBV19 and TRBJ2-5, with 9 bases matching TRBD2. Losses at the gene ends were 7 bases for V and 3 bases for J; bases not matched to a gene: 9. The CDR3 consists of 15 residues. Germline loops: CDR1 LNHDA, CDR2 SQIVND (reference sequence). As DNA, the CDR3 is TGTGCCAGTACTAAGGTAGCGGGGGTCGAAGAGACCCAGTACTTC. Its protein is CASTKVAGVEETQYF. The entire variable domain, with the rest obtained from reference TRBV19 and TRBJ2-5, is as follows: DGGITQSPKYLFRKEGQNVTLSCEQNLNHDAMYWYRQDPGQGLRLIYYSQIVNDFQKGDIAEGYSVSREKKESFPLTVTSAQKNPTAFYLCASTKVAGVEETQYFGPGTRLLVL.

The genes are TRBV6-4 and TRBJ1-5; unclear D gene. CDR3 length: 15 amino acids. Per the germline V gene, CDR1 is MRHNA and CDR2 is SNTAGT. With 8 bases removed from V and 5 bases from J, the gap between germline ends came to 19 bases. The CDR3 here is CASALDGMTYQPQHF. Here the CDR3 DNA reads TGTGCCAGCGCTTTAGACGGGATGACTTATCAGCCCCAGCATTTT.

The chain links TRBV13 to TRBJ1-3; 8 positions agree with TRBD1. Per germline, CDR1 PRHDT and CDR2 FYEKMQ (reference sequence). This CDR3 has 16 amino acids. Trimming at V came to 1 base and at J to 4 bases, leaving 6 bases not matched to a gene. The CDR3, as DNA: TGTGCCAGCAGCTTAGAAAGACAGGGGCTGGGAAACACCATATATTTT. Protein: CASSLERQGLGNTIYF. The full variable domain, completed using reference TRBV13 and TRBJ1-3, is AAGVIQSPRHLIKEKRETATLKCYPIPRHDTVYWYQQGPGQDPQFLISFYEKMQSDKGSIPDRFSAQQFSDYHSELNMSSLELGDSALYFCASSLERQGLGNTIYFGEGSWLTVV.

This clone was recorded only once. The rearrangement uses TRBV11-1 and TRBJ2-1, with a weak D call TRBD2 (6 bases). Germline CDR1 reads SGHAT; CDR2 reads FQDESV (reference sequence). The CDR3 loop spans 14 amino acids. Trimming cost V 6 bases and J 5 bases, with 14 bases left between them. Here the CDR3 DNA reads TGTGCCAGCAGTTACTGGGACTCACACAATGAGCAGTTCTTC. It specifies CASSYWDSHNEQFF.